Below, 26 T cell receptor beta chains from the same sample are listed, as sequenced in a study of T cell responses to AZD1222 COVID-19 vaccine. Profiled with immunoSEQ multiplex PCR; TCRdb holds only in-frame clones, not every one. In the table there are about 99,000 clones, roughly 91% of which are singletons. The sequences come from peripheral blood, collected on day 0 of AZD1222 vaccination. All receptors come from an adult in good health.

This chain joins TRBV6-5 and TRBJ2-1, with TRBD2 matching over 13 bases. The CDR3 is 15 amino acids. Trimming at V came to 6 bases and at J to 6 bases, leaving 5 bases not matched to a gene. Germline V lookup: CDR1 MNHEY, CDR2 SVGAGI. The CDR3 spells CASSSRTSGGNEQFF. In DNA, the CDR3 is TGTGCCAGCAGCTCCCGGACTAGCGGGGGCAATGAGCAGTTCTTC.

This sequence joins TRBV5-1 and TRBJ2-3; 9 positions match TRBD2. The V gene end was trimmed by 4 bases and the J gene end by 4 bases; junction bases not matched to a gene: 10. Germline values: CDR1 SGHRS, CDR2 YFSETQ. There are 16 residues in the CDR3. This CDR3 reads CASSPEGGGASDTQYF. Written as DNA, the CDR3 is TGCGCCAGCAGCCCGGAGGGCGGGGGGGCGTCAGATACGCAGTATTTT.

The J gene is TRBJ1-5, the V gene TRBV7-9, with 7 bases lining up with TRBD1. CDR3 length equals 15 residues. After removal of 1 base from V and 4 bases from J, the junction contained 4 bases not matched to a gene. Germline V gene lookup returns CDR1 SEHNR and CDR2 FQNEAQ (reference sequence). CDR3 nucleotide sequence: TGTGCCAGCAGCTTAGGAGGGGGCGGGAATCAGCCCCAGCATTTT. Protein product: CASSLGGGGNQPQHF.

The chain is built from TRBV7-9 and TRBJ2-6; D remains unclear. The CDR3 has 18 residues. Germline CDR1 SEHNR, CDR2 FQNEAQ (reference sequence). V lost 3 bases, J lost 0 bases, and 15 bases lay in between. CDR3 region: CASSFVRVSRSGANVLTF. CDR3 DNA sequence: TGTGCCAGCAGCTTTGTCCGGGTCAGCCGCTCTGGGGCCAACGTCCTGACTTTC. The full variable domain, its missing parts supplied by reference TRBV7-9 and TRBJ2-6, is DTGVSQNPRHKITKRGQNVTFRCDPISEHNRLYWYRQTLGQGPEFLTYFQNEAQLEKSRLLSDRFSAERPKGSFSTLEIQRTEQGDSAMYLCASSFVRVSRSGANVLTFGAGSRLTVL.

The rearrangement links TRBV9 to TRBJ1-2, with a possible D match to TRBD1 (6 bases). V was shortened by 3 bases and J by 1 base, with 13 bases between the two germline ends. Germline V gene lookup returns CDR1 SGDLS and CDR2 YYNGEE. This CDR3 comprises 15 residues. This CDR3 is CASSARQVLNYGYTF. The CDR3, as DNA: TGTGCCAGCAGCGCCCGACAGGTGCTTAACTATGGCTACACCTTC.

This clone is a singleton in its sample. The chain joins TRBV7-6 to TRBJ1-6, with D possibly being TRBD1 (5 bases). Germline V lookup: CDR1 SGHVS, CDR2 FNYEAQ. This CDR3 spans 16 amino acids. Deletions cut 7 bases from V and 6 bases from J, with 19 bases between. The CDR3 region is CASKLRAGSGNSPLHF. DNA of the CDR3: TGTGCCAGCAAGCTTAGGGCAGGGTCAGGTAATTCACCCCTCCACTTT.

The V call is TRBV4-1, the J call TRBJ1-6, with D tentatively TRBD1 (6 bases). Per germline, CDR1 MGHRA and CDR2 YSYEKL. This CDR3 has 14 amino acids. V lost 8 bases, J lost 10 bases, and 18 bases lay in between. DNA for the CDR3: TGCGCCAGCGGTACAGGGTCGTCGGGGTCACCCCTCCACTTT. Its protein product is CASGTGSSGSPLHF.

V and J are TRBV5-1 and TRBJ1-6; unclear D gene. With 4 bases removed from V and 9 bases from J, the gap between germline ends came to 11 bases. Germline V gene sequence: CDR1 SGHRS, CDR2 YFSETQ. The CDR3 consists of 13 residues. CDR3 protein: CASSPDGISPLHF. Here the CDR3 DNA reads TGCGCCAGCAGCCCGGATGGCATTTCACCCCTCCACTTT.

This chain connects TRBV4-1 to TRBJ2-1; D is unresolved. The CDR3 spans 11 residues. Germline V gene lookup returns CDR1 MGHRA and CDR2 YSYEKL. Trimming took off 1 base at V and 13 bases at J, with 8 bases between the two ends. Here the CDR3 reads CASSQATFQFF. In DNA form, the CDR3 reads TGCGCCAGCAGCCAAGCGACCTTTCAGTTCTTC.

This chain joins TRBV9 and TRBJ2-6; D unresolved. V lost 0 bases to trimming and J lost 4 bases, with 8 bases between them. Germline V gene sequence: CDR1 SGDLS, CDR2 YYNGEE. This CDR3 comprises 15 residues. The CDR3 sequence: CASSVASSGANVLTF. In nucleotides, the CDR3 is TGTGCCAGCAGCGTAGCCTCGTCCGGGGCCAACGTCCTGACTTTC.

V gene TRBV4-3 combines with J gene TRBJ2-7, with TRBD2 identical over 7 bases. V was pared by 4 bases and J by 4 bases, with 25 bases of the junction left unmatched. Looked up from germline, CDR1 is LGHNA and CDR2 is YSLEER. This CDR3 is 20 amino acids long. The CDR3 DNA reads TGCGCCAGCAGCCTGTATCGGGCGGGCGGGGGTACCATAACCACTTACGAGCAGTACTTC. Residues: CASSLYRAGGGTITTYEQYF.

This chain links TRBV19 with TRBJ1-5; 10 positions agree with TRBD1. This CDR3 region has 17 residues. J was trimmed by 6 bases and V by 5 bases; bases with no gene match: 13. Germline-derived CDR1 and CDR2 are LNHDA and SQIVND (reference sequence). The CDR3 protein is CASSVHRDRGAGQPQHF. The CDR3, as DNA: TGTGCCAGTAGTGTCCACCGGGACAGGGGCGCAGGTCAGCCCCAGCATTTT.

The V gene is TRBV3-1 (or the pseudogene TRBV3-2), the J gene TRBJ1-6, with no clear D. V shed 1 base and J shed 4 bases, with 14 bases lying between them. Germline V gene lookup returns CDR1 LGHDT and CDR2 YNNKEL (reference sequence). The CDR3 consists of 17 residues. The CDR3 here is CASSQVLKTPYNSPLHF. The CDR3 nucleotides are TGTGCCAGCAGCCAAGTCTTAAAGACACCATATAATTCACCCCTCCACTTT.

This rearrangement joins TRBV2 to TRBJ1-6; 8 nucleotides line up with TRBD1. The V gene end was trimmed by 10 bases and the J gene end by 6 bases; junction bases not matched to a gene: 14. This CDR3 spans 16 amino acids. Germline CDR1 and CDR2: SNHLY and FYNNEI. Here the CDR3 reads CATAQDRASSNSPLHF. The CDR3 DNA reads TGTGCCACCGCCCAGGACAGGGCTTCGAGTAATTCACCCCTCCACTTT.

The genes are TRBV6-5 and TRBJ1-2; 12 bases match TRBD1. This CDR3 is 15 amino acids long. Trimming removed 0 bases from V and 8 bases from J; junction bases left unmatched: 4. Germline V gene lookup returns CDR1 MNHEY and CDR2 SVGAGI. The CDR3 loop is CASSYSGQGAQGYTF. CDR3 in DNA: TGTGCCAGCAGTTACTCGGGACAGGGGGCGCAAGGCTACACCTTC.

The CDR3 here is CASRLGQGYSTDTQYF. The CDR3 DNA reads TGTGCAAGTCGCTTAGGACAGGGATATAGCACAGATACGCAGTATTTT. V and J are TRBV12-2 and TRBJ2-3; the table names TRBD1, a call not compared with the DNA. TRBV12-2 is noted as a pseudogene. This CDR3 region has 16 residues.

The chain combines TRBV7-9 with TRBJ1-1; 8 bases are shared with TRBD1. The CDR3 runs to 14 residues. Looked up from germline, CDR1 is SEHNR and CDR2 is FQNEAQ (reference sequence). The V and J ends lost 5 bases and 5 bases, in that order; junction bases with no gene match: 7. DNA of the CDR3: TGTGCCAGCAGCGCCGCAGGGGGCTCAACTGAAGCTTTCTTT. This translates into CASSAAGGSTEAFF.

The chain employs TRBV6-5 and TRBJ1-2; D is unresolved. Between the trimmed V and J ends, which lost 4 bases and 4 bases, there was a span of 10 bases. The CDR3 length is 13 residues. Germline V lookup: CDR1 MNHEY, CDR2 SVGAGI. The CDR3 nucleotides read TGTGCCAGCAGTTCGGCCGGATCCTATGGCTACACCTTC. This translates into CASSSAGSYGYTF.

The chain employs TRBV30 and TRBJ2-5; TRBD1 aligns across 10 bases. The CDR3 spans 13 residues. Germline values: CDR1 GTSNPN, CDR2 SVGIG (reference sequence). Trimming removed 8 bases from V and 5 bases from J; junction bases left unmatched: 8. The CDR3 is CATDRGRRETQYF. Here the CDR3 DNA reads TGTGCCACAGACAGGGGGCGAAGGGAGACCCAGTACTTC.

The chain combines TRBV10-3 with TRBJ2-2; tentatively, D is TRBD1 (6 bases). Per germline, CDR1 ENHRY and CDR2 SYGVKD. The CDR3 consists of 14 residues. Deletions cut 10 bases from V and 1 base from J, with 13 bases between. Written as DNA, the CDR3 is TGTGCCACCCTCCGGGACAAGAACACCGGGGAGCTGTTTTTT. It encodes CATLRDKNTGELFF.

This chain connects TRBV7-2 to TRBJ2-7; 7 nucleotides line up with TRBD1. The CDR3 spans 15 residues. The J segment lost 4 bases and the V segment lost 5 bases, leaving 11 bases of the junction unmatched. Germline CDR1 reads SGHTA; CDR2 reads FQGNSA. CDR3 region: CASSRSTGIGYEQYF. For the CDR3, the DNA is TGTGCCAGCAGCAGATCGACAGGGATAGGTTACGAGCAGTACTTC.

This clone has a single count. Other DNA sequences from this sample encode an identical CDR3 as well. The V call is TRBV6-5, the J call TRBJ2-2; D perhaps matches TRBD2 (6 bases). Trimming shortened V by 0 bases and J by 0 bases, and 8 bases separated the two germline ends. The CDR3 is 16 residues long. Germline V gene lookup returns CDR1 MNHEY and CDR2 SVGAGI. CDR3 amino acids: CASSYSGGPNTGELFF. As DNA, the CDR3 is TGTGCCAGCAGTTACTCGGGAGGTCCGAACACCGGGGAGCTGTTTTTT.

The genes are TRBV19 and TRBJ2-5; either TRBD1 or TRBD2 may fit D (6 bases each). The V gene lost 7 bases and the J gene lost 5 bases, with 14 bases spanning the gap. The length of the CDR3 is 13 residues. In germline, CDR1 is LNHDA, CDR2 SQIVND (reference sequence). CDR3 region: CASTPTGGETQYF. The DNA of the CDR3 is TGTGCCAGTACCCCGACAGGAGGGGAGACCCAGTACTTC.

This chain links TRBV18 with TRBJ2-3; the D is unclear. CDR3 size: 13 residues. CDR1 and CDR2 from the germline V gene are KGHSH and LQKENI. V was shortened by 0 bases and J by 2 bases, with 3 bases between the two germline ends. The CDR3 sequence: CASSPPFTDTQYF. The CDR3 region has the DNA TGTGCCAGCTCACCACCGTTCACAGATACGCAGTATTTT.

The chain links TRBV30 to TRBJ1-6; D remains ambiguous. In germline, CDR1 is GTSNPN, CDR2 SVGIG (reference sequence). The CDR3 length is 18 residues. Trimming stripped 0 bases from V and 0 bases from J, with 15 bases between. The CDR3 sequence: CAWSVPLRSSSYNSPLHF. The CDR3 coding sequence is TGTGCCTGGAGTGTACCTTTACGTTCGAGCTCCTATAATTCACCCCTCCACTTT.

V gene TRBV5-4 combines with J gene TRBJ1-2, with 7 bases identical to TRBD1. CDR1 is SGHNT and CDR2 is YYREEE in the germline V gene (reference sequence). The trim removed 2 bases at V and 6 bases at J, leaving 4 bases unmatched. CDR3 length: 13 amino acids. The CDR3 region is CASSFTGVHGYTF. The CDR3 DNA reads as TGTGCCAGCAGCTTCACAGGGGTTCATGGCTACACCTTC.